The rows below give T cell receptor beta chains drawn from one sample of a study of T cell responses to AZD1222 COVID-19 vaccine. TCRdb's table, derived via immunoSEQ multiplex PCR, lists solely in-frame clones and lacks some. The sample contains some 120,000 clones, nearly 90% of which appear only once. Sample: peripheral blood, taken 28 days after the second AZD1222 dose. These receptors were taken from an adult who received the AZD1222 COVID-19 vaccine. The CDR3 runs from the conserved cysteine through the conserved F or W. The order of the fields is J gene, D gene, V gene, clone size, CDR3 protein, CDR3 DNA. The D gene is left open where the match is weak. The size entry is marked missing in some rows and otherwise reads once, few, many or a size class.

>TRBJ1-2|NA|TRBV7-9|once
CASSFPGGDNYGYTF
TGTGCCAGCAGCTTCCCTGGAGGCGATAACTATGGCTACACCTTC
>TRBJ1-1|NA|TRBV24-1|NA
CATSAHSRGDTEAFF
TGTGCCACCAGTGCACACAGTAGGGGGGACACTGAAGCTTTCTTT
>TRBJ2-5|TRBD1|TRBV2|NA
CASSVQGARETQYF
TGTGCCAGCAGTGTACAGGGGGCGCGGGAGACCCAGTACTTC
>TRBJ2-3|TRBD2|TRBV11-3|NA
CASRPTSGGWAHKDTQYF
TGTGCCAGCCGCCCCACTAGCGGGGGCTGGGCGCACAAAGATACGCAGTATTTT
>TRBJ1-4|NA|TRBV12-3/TRBV12-4|NA
CASSLGAGELFF
TGTGCCAGCAGTTTAGGGGCCGGAGAACTGTTTTTT
>TRBJ1-2|NA|TRBV5-1|NA
CASSLAGGGNYGYTF
TGCGCCAGCAGCTTGGCGGGAGGGGGAAACTATGGCTACACCTTC
>TRBJ2-3|TRBD2|TRBV5-1|NA
CASSLAWELAESTDTQYF
TGCGCCAGCAGCTTGGCCTGGGAACTAGCGGAGAGCACAGATACGCAGTATTTT
>TRBJ2-5|NA|TRBV6-5|NA
CASRDPPLETQYF
TGTGCCAGCCGGGACCCACCACTGGAGACCCAGTACTTC
>TRBJ2-7|TRBD1|TRBV6-4|NA
CASSDRRQGSHEQYF
TGTGCCAGCAGTGACCGTCGACAGGGGAGTCACGAGCAGTACTTC
>TRBJ1-3|NA|TRBV7-8|NA
CASSWGGPKGNTIYF
TGTGCCAGCAGCTGGGGTGGCCCCAAAGGGAACACCATATATTTT
>TRBJ2-5|TRBD2|TRBV4-1|once
CASSLRLAREGETQYF
TGCGCCAGCAGCCTCCGACTAGCGCGGGAGGGGGAGACCCAGTACTTC
>TRBJ2-1|NA|TRBV19|NA
CASSIGGNEQFF
TGTGCCAGTAGTATAGGGGGTAATGAGCAGTTCTTC
>TRBJ1-5|NA|TRBV29-1|NA
CSVANRDQPQHF
TGCAGCGTCGCCAACAGAGATCAGCCCCAGCATTTT
>TRBJ2-1|NA|TRBV7-2|NA
CASSFVRSQVPYNEQFF
TGTGCCAGCAGCTTCGTAAGGTCGCAAGTACCCTACAATGAGCAGTTCTTC
>TRBJ1-2|NA|TRBV7-2|NA
CASSLTGDYGYTF
TGTGCCAGCAGCTTAACTGGCGACTATGGCTACACCTTC